A single T cell receptor (beta chain) is shown here with its context. Its cognate antigen is unknown. The germline gives CDR1 MDHEN, CDR2 SYDVKM. Trimming pared 2 bases from V and 3 bases from J, leaving 8 bases between. CDR3 length equals 14 residues. Naive CD4+ T cells were purified with Tregs depleted by CD25. TCRdb reprocessed the 5' RACE reads with MiXCR, giving one entry per CDR3 protein. Here the sample spans tens of thousands of distinct CDR3 sequences, almost 25% being singletons. Study conclusions and caveats: Tumor memory CD4+ T cell TCR gene usage clustered with blood and lymph node memory CD4+ cells and lymph node naive CD4+ cells. Tumor Treg TCRs overlapped most with tumor naive CD4+ cells.

This clonotype was sampled from a female donor with breast cancer. Sequenced material: tumor-infiltrating naive CD4+ T cells sorted from the breast tumor. Noted subset: naive CD4+ T cells, CD4+CD45RA+CD25-. The chain combines TRBV28 with TRBJ1-5; D gene uncertain. The CDR3 reads CASSLIGVNQPQHF. For the CDR3, the DNA is TGTGCCAGCAGTTTAATTGGGGTCAATCAGCCCCAGCATTTT. Supplemented by reference TRBV28 and TRBJ1-5, the full variable domain reads DVKVTQSSRYLVKRTGEKVFLECVQDMDHENMFWYRQDPGLGLRLIYFSYDVKMKEKGDIPEGYSVSREKKERFSLILESASTNQTSMYLCASSLIGVNQPQHFGDGTRLSIL.